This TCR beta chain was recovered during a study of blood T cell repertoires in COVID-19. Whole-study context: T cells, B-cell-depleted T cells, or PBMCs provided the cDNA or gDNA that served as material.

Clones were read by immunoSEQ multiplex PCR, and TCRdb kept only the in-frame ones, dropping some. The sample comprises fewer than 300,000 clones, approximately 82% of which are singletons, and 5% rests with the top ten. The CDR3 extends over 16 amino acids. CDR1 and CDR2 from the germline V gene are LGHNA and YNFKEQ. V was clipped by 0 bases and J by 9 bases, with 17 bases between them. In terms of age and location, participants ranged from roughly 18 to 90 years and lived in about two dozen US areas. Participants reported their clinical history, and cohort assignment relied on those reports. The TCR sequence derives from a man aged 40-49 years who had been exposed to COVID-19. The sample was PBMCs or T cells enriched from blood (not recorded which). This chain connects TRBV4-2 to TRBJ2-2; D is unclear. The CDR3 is CASSQDRGDASRELFF. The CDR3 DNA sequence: TGTGCCAGCAGCCAAGATCGCGGTGACGCCTCTCGGGAGCTGTTTTTT.